Reported below is one T cell receptor (beta chain). This clonotype was counted many times. Its antigen has not been determined. No much larger clone is present one base from it, and per-base qualities are unavailable. The data were taken from a study of regulatory T cells in long-lasting Graves disease (dated by TCRdb to about 2021). Concerning the study at large: Patients with newly diagnosed Graves' disease had been on antithyroid drugs for under 3 months. Patients with persistent Graves' disease were compared with patients with newly diagnosed Graves' disease using TCR sequencing and RNA sequencing of peripheral blood. The study took place in China and was registered as a clinical trial. A total of roughly 33 samples underwent TCR sequencing: around 13 from persistent and around 20 from newly diagnosed Graves' disease patients. Summary of the overall study and its limitations: Only peripheral blood was studied, because thyroid tissue, the primary lesion, was inaccessible. Sequencing and analysis were limited to the TCR beta chain. Lower TCR Shannon entropy and fewer highly expanded clones were observed in persistent Graves' disease patients than in newly diagnosed patients, which suggested clonal expansion. Patients with persistent disease shared more public clonotypes (approximately 2,500) than newly diagnosed patients did (around 980). The small sample size was acknowledged by the authors as a limitation that may reduce accuracy. Persistent disease showed preferential use of TRBV28, TRBJ1-2 and TRBJ2-5, whereas newly diagnosed disease favored TRBV20-1 and TRBJ2-1.

The time point label corresponds to: newly diagnosed GD, antithyroid drugs for less than 3 months. For both TCR sequencing and RNA sequencing, RNA was extracted from PBMCs using TRIzol. The diagnosis of Graves' disease was made according to American Thyroid Association guidelines. The patients came from an endocrinology department in Xi'an, China. From each patient, approximately 10 milliliters of peripheral blood was collected into an EDTA anticoagulant tube. Ficoll Paque Plus density gradient separation was used to isolate PBMCs, and no additional T cell sorting was done. An Agilent 2100 Bioanalyzer and agarose gel were used to check RNA quality, and a NanoDrop 2000 was used to measure RNA concentration. The library relied on multiplex PCR. The instrument given in TCRdb is Illumina HiSeq 4000. TCR beta libraries were built with iRepertoire HTBI primers and Arm-PCR amplification of CDR3 regions. PCR products were gel purified before sequencing. In the authors' own workflow: A total of around 66 TRBV and approximately 13 TRBJ segments were identified across samples and were used for gene usage analysis of CDR3 amino acid clonotypes. COPE and FqMerger were used to merge filtered high-quality paired reads into contigs. BLAST was used to align contigs to IMGT TRBV, TRBD and TRBJ reference genes, and CDR3 was defined according to IMGT. Highly expanded clones were defined as clonotypes with a frequency above 0.1%. Shannon entropy was used to measure repertoire diversity, and the Gini coefficient was used to measure V-J evenness. A clonotype found in more than one individual was treated as public. TCRdb reanalyzed the raw reads on its own, using fastp at Q25 for trimming and MiXCR for clone calling, and kept in-frame beta chains. A single entry per CDR3 protein holds the most common genes and DNA from its merged rows. The V and J calls come from TCRdb's annotation, not from the publication. The sample yields 200,000 to 300,000 distinct CDR3 sequences; 20% to 25% were counted once. The top ten clonotypes cover approximately 14% of the sample.

The germline V gene provides CDR1 MDHEN and CDR2 SYDVKM. The CDR3 measures 15 amino acids from cysteine to phenylalanine. The only DNA kept is the CDR3, 45 bases in frame from the first base. Germline trimming amounts to 6 bases on V and 2 bases on J, with 5 as the count of junction bases outside the gene matches. This sequence was found in a female donor with Graves disease. This sample comprised peripheral blood mononuclear cells (PBMCs), obtained at new diagnosis, from a patient treated with antithyroid drugs. This sequence uses TRBV28 and TRBJ2-3; 10 nucleotides in the junction match TRBD2. The CDR3 region has the sequence CASRLAGENTDTQYF. The nucleotide sequence reads TGTGCCAGCAGGCTAGCGGGGGAGAACACAGATACGCAGTATTTT.